Following are 17 T cell receptor beta chains from one sample sequenced in a study of lymphopenia after photon versus proton radiotherapy. Here immunoSEQ multiplex PCR was the method, and the copy in TCRdb shows in-frame clones only, minus some. The table has 150,000 or so clones, roughly nine tenths seen once. This material consisted of peripheral blood, taken from a patient treated with photon-based radiotherapy. These receptors were obtained from a man aged 45-60 years with gastric cancer.

The chain uses TRBV6-5 and TRBJ2-7; D might be TRBD2 (6 bases). CDR1 and CDR2 from the germline V gene are MNHEY and SVGAGI. The germline V and J ends were trimmed by 7 bases and 7 bases, with 20 bases remaining between them. The CDR3 is 14 amino acids. In nucleotides, the CDR3 is TGTGCCAGCACTAAACCCGGGCCACGGGGGGAGCAGTACTTC. Translation gives CASTKPGPRGEQYF.

This clone appeared a single time. The chain is built from TRBV4-1 and TRBJ2-7; 7 bases are a match to TRBD1. There are 15 residues in the CDR3. Per germline, CDR1 MGHRA and CDR2 YSYEKL. Trimming took 3 bases from V and 3 from J; bases not matched to a gene: 8. The CDR3 reads CASSHPGQLLYEQYF. Written as DNA, the CDR3 is TGCGCCAGCAGCCACCCGGGACAGTTACTCTACGAGCAGTACTTC.

This chain uses TRBV27 with TRBJ2-5, with D perhaps matching TRBD2 (6 bases). CDR1 is MNHEY and CDR2 is SMNVEV in the germline V gene (reference sequence). V lost 6 bases, J lost 7 bases, and 9 bases lay in between. The CDR3 spans 11 residues. The CDR3 bases are TGTGCCAGCAGGCCGCGGGGGACCCAGTACTTC. This gives the protein CASRPRGTQYF.

This chain links TRBV19 with TRBJ1-5; D uncertain. Germline-derived CDR1 and CDR2 are LNHDA and SQIVND (reference sequence). The CDR3 totals 12 residues. Trimming took 8 bases from V and 7 from J, leaving 12 bases between them. The CDR3: CASGYGGQPQHF. The CDR3 DNA reads as TGTGCCAGTGGATATGGAGGACAGCCCCAGCATTTT.

This chain connects TRBV10-3 to TRBJ1-2, with a weak D call TRBD1 (5 bases). V lost 10 bases, J lost 2 bases, and 17 bases lay in between. This CDR3 contains 14 residues. Germline-derived CDR1 and CDR2 are ENHRY and SYGVKD. CDR3 loop: CATNRQPGNYGYTF. For the CDR3, the DNA is TGTGCCACCAACAGGCAACCAGGGAACTATGGCTACACCTTC.

The rearrangement uses TRBV7-2 and TRBJ2-3; D not certain. CDR3 length: 16 amino acids. Germline V lookup: CDR1 SGHTA, CDR2 FQGNSA. Trimming cost V 1 base and J 0 bases, with 11 bases left between them. This CDR3 is CASSLVGQQSTDTQYF. The CDR3 coding sequence is TGTGCCAGCAGCTTAGTGGGCCAGCAGAGCACAGATACGCAGTATTTT. Based on the CDR3 plus reference TRBV7-2 and TRBJ2-3, the full variable domain is GAGVSQSPSNKVTEKGKDVELRCDPISGHTALYWYRQSLGQGLEFLIYFQGNSAPDKSGLPSDRFSAERTGGSVSTLTIQRTQQEDSAVYLCASSLVGQQSTDTQYFGPGTRLTVL.

As for this clone: The sample carries other DNA sequences with the same CDR3. The V gene is TRBV7-8, the J gene TRBJ2-7; D is ambiguous. Germline V gene data show CDR1 as SGHVS and CDR2 as FQNEAQ. This CDR3 region has 14 residues. Trimming shortened V by 1 base and J by 1 base, and 8 bases separated the two germline ends. The CDR3 is CASSLEAGSYEQYF. The CDR3 coding sequence is TGTGCCAGCAGCTTAGAGGCAGGATCCTACGAGCAGTACTTC.

The chain carries TRBV9 and TRBJ2-1, with D possibly matching TRBD2 (6 bases). V lost 3 bases, J lost 9 bases, and 13 bases lay in between. This CDR3 comprises 13 residues. Germline loops: CDR1 SGDLS, CDR2 YYNGEE. CDR3 residues: CASSESIGGEQFF. DNA of the CDR3: TGTGCCAGCAGCGAAAGTATCGGGGGTGAGCAGTTCTTC.

V usage is TRBV4-1 and J usage is TRBJ2-5; TRBD2 agrees at 7 bases. Germline values: CDR1 MGHRA, CDR2 YSYEKL. Trimming removed 1 base from V and 5 bases from J; junction bases left unmatched: 7. This CDR3 is built from 15 residues. The CDR3 sequence: CASSQAVGGVETQYF. The CDR3 DNA reads as TGCGCCAGCAGCCAAGCGGTGGGAGGGGTGGAGACCCAGTACTTC.

This clone turned up a few times. V is TRBV2 and J is TRBJ1-2; D is possibly TRBD1 (6 bases). Germline loops: CDR1 SNHLY, CDR2 FYNNEI. Trimming took 4 bases from V and 3 from J, leaving 12 bases between them. This CDR3 is built from 14 residues. Here the CDR3 reads CASSVSGEDYGYTF. CDR3 DNA: TGTGCCAGCAGTGTTTCAGGGGAGGACTATGGCTACACCTTC.

V gene TRBV5-1 combines with J gene TRBJ2-7; perhaps TRBD2 as D (6 bases). Germline CDR1 SGHRS, CDR2 YFSETQ. The V gene lost 4 bases and the J gene lost 6 bases, with 20 bases spanning the gap. This CDR3 contains 15 residues. In nucleotides, the CDR3 is TGCGCCAGCAGCCCCCACGGGCAGGGAGGAGTCGAGCAGTACTTC. Translating gives CASSPHGQGGVEQYF.

The V call is TRBV6-1, the J call TRBJ1-3; unclear D gene. Per the germline V gene, CDR1 is MNHNS and CDR2 is SASEGT. The V and J ends lost 3 bases and 8 bases respectively, with 11 bases between them. There are 13 residues in the CDR3. The CDR3 nucleotides read TGTGCCAGCAGTGACAGGATAGCAGACACCATATATTTT. Its protein product is CASSDRIADTIYF.

CDR3 loop: CATPPDYHYEQYF. The CDR3 DNA reads as TGTGCCACCCCCCCCGACTATCACTACGAGCAGTACTTC. The chain carries TRBV27 and TRBJ2-7, with a weak D call TRBD2 (5 bases). Germline CDR1 reads MNHEY; CDR2 reads SMNVEV (reference sequence). Deletions cut 10 bases from V and 3 bases from J, with 16 bases between. There are 13 residues in the CDR3.

The chain couples TRBV10-3 to TRBJ2-7; D gene uncertain. CDR3 length: 15 residues. CDR1 is ENHRY, CDR2 SYGVKD, per germline. Trimming left V 3 bases short and J 0 bases short, with 12 bases between. CDR3 region: CAISDVWASSYEQYF. CDR3 bases: TGTGCCATCAGTGACGTTTGGGCTAGCTCCTACGAGCAGTACTTC.

J is TRBJ1-1 and V is TRBV9, with D perhaps matching TRBD1 (5 bases). Germline V gene lookup returns CDR1 SGDLS and CDR2 YYNGEE. CDR3 length equals 16 residues. The ends were cut back, 0 bases at V and 1 base at J, with 13 bases in the middle. The CDR3 DNA follows: TGTGCCAGCAGCGTAGGAAGGGACCTATCGAACACTGAAGCTTTCTTT. As protein: CASSVGRDLSNTEAFF.

The chain has TRBV5-8 and TRBJ2-3; 7 bases match TRBD1. CDR1 and CDR2 from the germline V gene are SGHTS and YDEGEE. Unmatched junction bases numbered 5, after V lost 5 bases and J lost 2 bases. The length of the CDR3 is 14 residues. Here the CDR3 DNA reads TGTGCCAGCAGGGACAGGTGGTTCACAGATACGCAGTATTTT. Its protein product is CASRDRWFTDTQYF.

This rearrangement joins TRBV12-5 to TRBJ1-1; 9 positions agree with TRBD1. Per the germline V gene, CDR1 is LGHNT and CDR2 is FRNRAP. The length of the CDR3 is 14 residues. J gave up 5 bases and V 1 base, and 2 bases lay outside the gene matches. The CDR3 spells CASGLGQGGTEAFF. The CDR3 nucleotides are TGTGCTAGTGGTTTGGGACAGGGGGGGACTGAAGCTTTCTTT.